This TCR beta chain was documented in a study of OX40 agonist ivuxolimab in advanced cancers. A note on the overall study: Ivuxolimab was an agonistic, fully human IgG2 monoclonal antibody directed against OX40 (CD134), a costimulatory receptor. Patients were allowed to have had prior anti-PD-1, anti-PD-L1 or anti-CTLA-4 therapy, and less than 45% of the dose-escalation patients had previously received checkpoint inhibitors. Of the approximately 53 patients in dose escalation, about 19 had hepatocellular carcinoma, approximately 15 had melanoma, 9 had renal cell carcinoma and 9 had head and neck cancer. The paper describes the monotherapy dose-escalation part (N of about 52 patients) of the phase I trial of ivuxolimab. Intravenous ivuxolimab was administered to patients every 2 weeks at six dose levels: 0.01, 0.1, 0.3, 1.5, 3 and 10 mg/kg. In the dose-escalation cohort, approximately 83% of patients were male, and the mean age was 60 years with a range of about 20 to 80. Partial responses were achieved by three dose-escalation patients, of whom one had hepatocellular carcinoma and two had cutaneous melanoma. Peripheral TCRbeta sequencing was intended to test whether TCR sequence diversity was altered and clonal T-cell expansion was caused by ivuxolimab.

Genomic DNA was isolated from the sorted cells so that the TCRbeta CDR3 region could be sequenced. TCRbeta CDR3 regions were sequenced using the immunoSEQ Assay. TCRdb mirrors the immuneACCESS table, restricted to in-frame sequences. Some clones are absent from its copies; in checked studies, under half trace to an unresolved V gene, and the reason for the others is unknown. A total of tens of thousands of clones appear in this sample, 84% of them only once. The biggest ten clones account for 0.9% to 1.4% of the sample. CDR1 and CDR2 are read off the germline V gene as SGHRS and YFSETQ. V is pruned by 0 bases and J by 3 bases, leaving 2 bases of the junction without a gene match. The CDR3, cysteine through phenylalanine, is 14 amino acids long. This entry keeps only the CDR3 DNA: 42 bases, framed from base 1. Patients with a history of autoimmune disease or receiving systemic immunosuppression were excluded from the trial. In every dose cohort, peripheral blood was drawn for TCR sequencing at baseline, cycle 4 day 1, and cycle 7 day 1. Samples came from an open-label, multicenter, first-in-human phase I dose-escalation trial of ivuxolimab. Adults with locally advanced or metastatic melanoma, renal cell, hepatocellular, or head and neck squamous cell carcinoma were enrolled in the trial. CD4+ and CD8+ T cells were sorted separately from peripheral blood before TCR sequencing.

Results the study describes overall, beyond this receptor: Clonal expansion of both CD4+ and CD8+ blood T cells was observed from baseline to week 6 at doses 0.1 to 3.0 mg/kg. In partial responders in the 0.1-3.0 mg/kg groups, normalized peripheral clonal expansion was found to be among the lowest, especially among CD8+ T cells. Low levels of normalized T-cell clonal expansion were also seen in some patients who did not respond. After ivuxolimab, CD8+ T cells had more expanded clones than CD4+ T cells on average. The antigen specificity of the peripheral T cells that underwent clonal expansion was not determined.

On this clone: Its antigen remains undetermined. Base qualities are missing; no much larger clone stands one base away.

This TCR derives from an adult with an advanced solid tumor such as melanoma, head and neck, liver or kidney cancer. Recombination joined TRBV5-1 with TRBJ2-5, and 7 bases in between align with TRBD1. The source was CD4+ or CD8+ T cells sorted from blood, collected in a trial of the OX40 agonist ivuxolimab. The bases are TGCGCCAGCAGCTTGGTTGGGACAGAAGAGACCCAGTACTTC. Translated, it reads CASSLVGTEETQYF.